Listed below are T cell receptor beta chains from one sample, sequenced in a study of blood T cell repertoires in COVID-19. Using immunoSEQ multiplex PCR, the repertoire was profiled, and TCRdb retains in-frame clones only, with some absent. The sample shows about 170,000 clones, more than 75% of them seen only once. Sequenced: peripheral blood. The receptors here all came from a man aged 18 to 29 with active or convalescent COVID-19. Both conserved end residues are part of each CDR3. The D gene is left open where the match is weak. Expanded clones are given a class, and other clones once, few, many or no size at all.

V gene	clone size	D gene	J gene	CDR3 DNA	CDR3 protein
TRBV11-2	.	TRBD1	TRBJ1-1	TGTGCCAGCAGCCCTAGACAGGGGCAGGACACTGAAGCTTTCTTT	CASSPRQGQDTEAFF
TRBV29-1	.	TRBD1	TRBJ2-3	TGCAGCGTTGAGTATTGGGGGACAGACTACACAGATACGCAGTATTTT	CSVEYWGTDYTDTQYF
TRBV24-1	.	.	TRBJ2-3	TGTGCCACCAGTGATTCTCCTCCGGGAAGCACAGATACGCAGTATTTT	CATSDSPPGSTDTQYF
TRBV9	.	TRBD2	TRBJ2-7	TGTGCCAGCAGCTGGGGCGAGCGGGAGGGACCCTACGAGCAGTACTTC	CASSWGEREGPYEQYF
TRBV27	.	TRBD2	TRBJ2-7	TGTGCCAGCAGTCCCCTCACTCGCGGGAGGCTGTCCTACGAGCAGTACTTC	CASSPLTRGRLSYEQYF
TRBV7-9	.	TRBD1	TRBJ1-4	TGTGCCAGCAGCGACGGGACAGTGAATAATGAAAAACTGTTTTTT	CASSDGTVNNEKLFF
TRBV13	.	TRBD1	TRBJ2-1	TGTGCCAGCAGCGACCGAAATTGGGACAGTGAAACCTACAATGAGCAGTTCTTC	CASSDRNWDSETYNEQFF
TRBV5-4	.	TRBD1	TRBJ1-1	TGTGCCAGCAGCCCGTACCGGACAGGGGAGATGAACACTGAAGCTTTCTTT	CASSPYRTGEMNTEAFF
TRBV7-2	.	.	TRBJ1-2	TGTGCCAGCAGTCATACGGGAATCTATGGCTACACCTTC	CASSHTGIYGYTF
TRBV5-1	once	.	TRBJ1-2	TGCGCCAGCAGCTGGCGGTCCCCCAGGGACTATGGCTACACCTTC	CASSWRSPRDYGYTF
TRBV27	.	TRBD1	TRBJ1-1	TGTGCCAGCAGTCCTCGACAGGGAGCGGTCGTCTTT	CASSPRQGAVVF
TRBV27	.	TRBD2	TRBJ2-3	TGTGCCAGCAGCCTTGGGACTAGAAGCACAGATACGCAGTATTTT	CASSLGTRSTDTQYF
TRBV7-2	.	.	TRBJ1-5	TGTGCCAGCAGCCTACAGGGTGAGAGCAATCAGCCCCAGCATTTT	CASSLQGESNQPQHF
TRBV19	.	TRBD1	TRBJ1-5	TGTGCCAGTAGTCCGGGACAGAAGAATCAGCCCCAGCATTTT	CASSPGQKNQPQHF
TRBV6-5	.	TRBD1	TRBJ2-7	TGTGCCAGCAGTTACCGGGACAGGGGACACTACGAGCAGTACTTC	CASSYRDRGHYEQYF
TRBV28	.	.	TRBJ1-6	TGTGCCAGCAGCACCATGGGGAGGTCACCCCTCCACTTT	CASSTMGRSPLHF
TRBV6-5	.	TRBD2	TRBJ2-3	TGTGCCAGCACCCCGGGGGGGACAGATACGCAGTATTTT	CASTPGGTDTQYF
TRBV28	.	.	TRBJ2-2	TGTGCCAGCAGTTTAATTGCGGGCACCGGGGAGCTGTTTTTT	CASSLIAGTGELFF
TRBV19	.	.	TRBJ1-5	TGTGCCAGTAGTATTCAGGGATTGGGAGGGCAGCCCCAGCATTTT	CASSIQGLGGQPQHF
TRBV5-4	.	.	TRBJ1-5	TGTGCCAGCAGCTTGGACCGGGGGCAGCCCCAGCATTTT	CASSLDRGQPQHF
TRBV9	.	.	TRBJ2-7	TGTGCCAGCAGCGTCTCCCCGGGTGGAGCCTACGAGCAGTACTTC	CASSVSPGGAYEQYF
TRBV6-2/TRBV6-3	.	.	TRBJ1-1	TGTGCCAGCAGTTATTCCGGCCAGGGGAACACTGAAGCTTTCTTT	CASSYSGQGNTEAFF
TRBV7-2	.	TRBD1	TRBJ1-5	TGTGCCAGCAGCTCATGGGACAGGGTTCAGGATCAGCCCCAGCATTTT	CASSSWDRVQDQPQHF
TRBV5-1	few	TRBD1	TRBJ1-6	TGCGCCAGCAGAATTACAGGGGATAATTCACCCCTCCACTTT	CASRITGDNSPLHF
TRBV11-2	.	.	TRBJ2-3	TGTGCCAGCAGCTTTAGTACAGAAGATATCACGCAGTATTTT	CASSFSTEDITQYF
TRBV6-2/TRBV6-3	.	TRBD1	TRBJ1-1	TGTGCCAGCAGTTACTCACGACAGGGGTACACTGAAGCTTTCTTT	CASSYSRQGYTEAFF
TRBV25-1	.	.	TRBJ2-7	TGTGCCAGCAGTGGACTGGACATACCGTACGAGCAGTACTTC	CASSGLDIPYEQYF
TRBV5-6	.	TRBD1	TRBJ1-2	TGTGCCAGCAGCTTGAGACCGGGACAGGCAAACTATGGCTACACCTTC	CASSLRPGQANYGYTF
TRBV10-3	.	TRBD1	TRBJ1-1	TGTGCCATCAGTGAGTCCGGACAGGGGAACACTGAAGCTTTCTTT	CAISESGQGNTEAFF
TRBV6-5	.	.	TRBJ1-1	TGTGCCAGCAGTCGGGGGTCCACTGAAGCTTTCTTT	CASSRGSTEAFF
TRBV11-3	.	TRBD2	TRBJ2-1	TGTGCCAGCAAGCCCCGGAGCGGGAGGACATGGAATGAGCAGTTCTTC	CASKPRSGRTWNEQFF
TRBV7-7	.	.	TRBJ1-1	TGTGCTAGCAGCCATAGTAGTAACACTGAAGCTTTCTTT	CASSHSSNTEAFF
TRBV4-1	.	TRBD1	TRBJ2-5	TGCGCCAGCAGAGGGACAGCCCAAGAGACCCAGTACTTC	CASRGTAQETQYF
TRBV4-3	.	.	TRBJ2-3	TGCGCCAGCAGCCAAGATGTCCACGGGATAAGAACAGATACGCAGTATTTT	CASSQDVHGIRTDTQYF